This T cell receptor (beta chain) came from a study of blood T cell repertoires in COVID-19. For the study at large: From T cells, B-cell-depleted T cells, or PBMCs came the material, which was cDNA or gDNA.

The CDR3 loop spans 15 amino acids. The V gene's germline CDR1 is SGHDT and CDR2 YYEEEE. J was trimmed by 3 bases and V by 2 bases; bases with no gene match: 5. In the original analysis: Counts of nucleated cells, estimated from reference gene primer amplification, were obtained. Clones were read by immunoSEQ multiplex PCR, and TCRdb kept only the in-frame ones, dropping some. V and J calls and clone size are those listed in that table; D and trimming were worked out from the DNA. The repertoire holds over 120,000 clones, with more than 60% as singletons. This clone was counted a few times. The J gene is TRBJ1-2, the V gene TRBV5-6, with TRBD1 matching over 9 bases. The source of this sequence is a woman between 55 and 75 years old with acute or convalescent COVID-19. Sequencing used peripheral blood. CDR3 region: CASSFTGGVDYGYTF. The CDR3 coding sequence is TGTGCCAGCAGCTTTACAGGGGGCGTCGACTATGGCTACACCTTC.